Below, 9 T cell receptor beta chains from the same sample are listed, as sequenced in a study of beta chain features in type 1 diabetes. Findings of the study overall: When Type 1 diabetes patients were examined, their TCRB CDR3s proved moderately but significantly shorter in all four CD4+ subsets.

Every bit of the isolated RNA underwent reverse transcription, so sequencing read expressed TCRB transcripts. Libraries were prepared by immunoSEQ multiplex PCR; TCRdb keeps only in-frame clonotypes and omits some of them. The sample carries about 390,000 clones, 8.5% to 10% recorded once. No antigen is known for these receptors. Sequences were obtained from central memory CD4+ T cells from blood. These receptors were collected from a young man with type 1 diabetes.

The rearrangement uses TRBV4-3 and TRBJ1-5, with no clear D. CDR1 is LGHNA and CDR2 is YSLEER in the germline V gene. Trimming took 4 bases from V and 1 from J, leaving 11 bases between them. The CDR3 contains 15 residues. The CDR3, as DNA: TGCGCCAGCAGCCGAGGGATTGACAGCAATCAGCCCCAGCATTTT. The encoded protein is CASSRGIDSNQPQHF.

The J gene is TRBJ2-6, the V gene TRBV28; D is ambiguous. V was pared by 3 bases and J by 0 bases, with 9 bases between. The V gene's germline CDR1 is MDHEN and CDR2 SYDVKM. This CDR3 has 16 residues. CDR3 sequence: CASSFSFYSGANVLTF. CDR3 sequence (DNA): TGTGCCAGCAGTTTTTCCTTTTACTCTGGGGCCAACGTCCTGACTTTC.

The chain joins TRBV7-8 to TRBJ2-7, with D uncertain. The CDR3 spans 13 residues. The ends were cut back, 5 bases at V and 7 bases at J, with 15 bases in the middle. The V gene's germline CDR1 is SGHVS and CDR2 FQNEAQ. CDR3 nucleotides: TGTGCCAGCAGCGACGCCCCGCGAGGAGAGCAGTACTTC. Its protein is CASSDAPRGEQYF.

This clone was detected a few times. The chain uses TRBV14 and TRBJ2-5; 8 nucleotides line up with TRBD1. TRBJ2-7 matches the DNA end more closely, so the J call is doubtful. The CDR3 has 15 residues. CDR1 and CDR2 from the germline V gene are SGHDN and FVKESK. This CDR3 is CASSQGETGDYEQYF. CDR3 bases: TGTGCCAGCAGCCAAGGGGAGACAGGGGACTACGAGCAGTACTTC.

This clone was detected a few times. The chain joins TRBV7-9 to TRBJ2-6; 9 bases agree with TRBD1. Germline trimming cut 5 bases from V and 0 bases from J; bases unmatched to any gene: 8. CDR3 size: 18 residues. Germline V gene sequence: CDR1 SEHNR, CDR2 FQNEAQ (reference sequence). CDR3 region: CASSQGTGRSSGANVLTF. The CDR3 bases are TGTGCCAGCAGCCAAGGGACAGGGAGGTCCTCTGGGGCCAACGTCCTGACTTTC.

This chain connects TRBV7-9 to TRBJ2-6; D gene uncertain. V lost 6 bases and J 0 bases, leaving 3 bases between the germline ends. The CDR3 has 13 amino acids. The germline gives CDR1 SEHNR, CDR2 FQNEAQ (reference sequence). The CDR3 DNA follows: TGTGCCAGCAGTGACTCTGGGGCCAACGTCCTGACTTTC. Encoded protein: CASSDSGANVLTF.

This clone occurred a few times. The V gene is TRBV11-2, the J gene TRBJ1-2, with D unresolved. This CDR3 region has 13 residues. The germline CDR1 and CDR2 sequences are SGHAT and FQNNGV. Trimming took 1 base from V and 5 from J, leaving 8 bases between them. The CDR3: CASSLASAYGYTF. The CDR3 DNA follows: TGTGCCAGCAGCTTAGCCAGCGCTTATGGCTACACCTTC.

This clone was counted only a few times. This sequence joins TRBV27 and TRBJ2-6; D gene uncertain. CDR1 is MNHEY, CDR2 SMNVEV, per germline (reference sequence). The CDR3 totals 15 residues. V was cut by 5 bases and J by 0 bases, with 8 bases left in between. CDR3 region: CASSRGISGANVLTF. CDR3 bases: TGTGCCAGCAGTCGAGGCATCTCTGGGGCCAACGTCCTGACTTTC.

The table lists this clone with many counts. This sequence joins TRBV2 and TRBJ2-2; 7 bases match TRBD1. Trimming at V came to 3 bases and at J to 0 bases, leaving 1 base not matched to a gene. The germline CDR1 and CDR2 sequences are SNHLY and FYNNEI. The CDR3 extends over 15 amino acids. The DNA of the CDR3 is TGTGCCAGCAGTGAGCAGGGGGCGAACACCGGGGAGCTGTTTTTT. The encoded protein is CASSEQGANTGELFF.